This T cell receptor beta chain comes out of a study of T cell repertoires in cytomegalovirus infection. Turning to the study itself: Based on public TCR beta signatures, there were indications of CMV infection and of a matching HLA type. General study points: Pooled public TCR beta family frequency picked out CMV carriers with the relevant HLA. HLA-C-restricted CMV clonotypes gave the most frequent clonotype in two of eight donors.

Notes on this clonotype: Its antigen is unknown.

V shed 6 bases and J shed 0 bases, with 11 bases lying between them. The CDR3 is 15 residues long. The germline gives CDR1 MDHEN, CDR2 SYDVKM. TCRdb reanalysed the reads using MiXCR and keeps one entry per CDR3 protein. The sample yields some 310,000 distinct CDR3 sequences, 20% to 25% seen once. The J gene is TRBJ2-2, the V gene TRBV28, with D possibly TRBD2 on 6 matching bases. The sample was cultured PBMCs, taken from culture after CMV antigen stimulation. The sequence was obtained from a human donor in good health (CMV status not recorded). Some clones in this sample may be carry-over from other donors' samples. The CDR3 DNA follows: TGTGCCAGCAGGGATAGCGGAACGAACACCGGGGAGCTGTTTTTT. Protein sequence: CASRDSGTNTGELFF.